A selection of T cell receptor beta chains follows, all from one sample in a study of lymphopenia after photon versus proton radiotherapy. TCRdb's copy holds only in-frame clones and misses some; the assay was immunoSEQ multiplex PCR. Of under 30,000 clones listed, around 90% are singletons. The starting material was peripheral blood, obtained from a patient treated with photon-based radiotherapy. Receptor source: a man over 45 with gastric cancer. Each CDR3 is given with its conserved first and last residue. Fields, in order: J gene, clone size, V gene, D gene, CDR3 protein, CDR3 DNA. The D gene is left open where the match is weak. Clone size, where shown, is once, few, many, or a class for clones that have expanded.

j_gene: TRBJ1-2; abundance: NA; v_gene: TRBV7-5; d_gene: NA; CDR3aa: CARSFWTPHNYGYTF; CDR3nt: TGTGCCAGAAGCTTCTGGACCCCGCACAACTATGGCTACACCTTC
j_gene: TRBJ2-2; abundance: NA; v_gene: TRBV27; d_gene: NA; CDR3aa: CASSSGVNTGELFF; CDR3nt: TGTGCCAGCAGTTCTGGAGTGAACACCGGGGAGCTGTTTTTT
j_gene: TRBJ2-6; abundance: NA; v_gene: TRBV4-3; d_gene: NA; CDR3aa: CASSQVRVGANVLTF; CDR3nt: TGCGCCAGCAGCCAAGTACGAGTTGGGGCCAACGTCCTGACTTTC
j_gene: TRBJ2-7; abundance: NA; v_gene: TRBV10-3; d_gene: TRBD1; CDR3aa: CAISPGTGSYEQYF; CDR3nt: TGTGCCATCAGTCCCGGGACAGGGTCCTACGAGCAGTACTTC
j_gene: TRBJ2-6; abundance: NA; v_gene: TRBV4-3; d_gene: NA; CDR3aa: CASSQTTGAGLGANVLTF; CDR3nt: TGCGCCAGCAGCCAGACGACTGGGGCCGGGTTAGGGGCCAACGTCCTGACTTTC
j_gene: TRBJ1-6; abundance: NA; v_gene: TRBV5-6; d_gene: NA; CDR3aa: CASSPKLLAFDSPLHF; CDR3nt: TGTGCCAGCAGCCCGAAACTACTCGCGTTTGATTCACCCCTCCACTTT
j_gene: TRBJ2-2; abundance: NA; v_gene: TRBV5-1; d_gene: NA; CDR3aa: CASSLDTSNTGELFF; CDR3nt: TGCGCCAGCAGCTTGGACACCTCGAACACCGGGGAGCTGTTTTTT
j_gene: TRBJ2-2; abundance: NA; v_gene: TRBV19; d_gene: NA; CDR3aa: CASRGSGYNTGELFF; CDR3nt: TGTGCCAGTAGGGGCAGCGGTTATAACACCGGGGAGCTGTTTTTT
j_gene: TRBJ2-3; abundance: NA; v_gene: TRBV18; d_gene: TRBD2; CDR3aa: CASSLSETSGGRTDTQYF; CDR3nt: TGTGCCAGCTCTCTCAGCGAGACTAGCGGGGGGAGGACAGATACGCAGTATTTT
j_gene: TRBJ2-1; abundance: NA; v_gene: TRBV10-3; d_gene: TRBD2; CDR3aa: CAISDGTSGGYNEQFF; CDR3nt: TGTGCCATCAGTGACGGGACTAGCGGGGGGTACAATGAGCAGTTCTTC
j_gene: TRBJ1-3; abundance: NA; v_gene: TRBV30; d_gene: NA; CDR3aa: CAWSVGPVGSGNTIYF; CDR3nt: TGTGCCTGGAGTGTAGGACCGGTTGGGTCTGGAAACACCATATATTTT
j_gene: TRBJ2-2; abundance: NA; v_gene: TRBV7-9; d_gene: NA; CDR3aa: CASSERGAGTGELFF; CDR3nt: TGTGCCAGCAGCGAACGGGGCGCGGGCACCGGGGAGCTGTTTTTT
j_gene: TRBJ2-6; abundance: NA; v_gene: TRBV7-6; d_gene: NA; CDR3aa: CASSLWDSGANVLTF; CDR3nt: TGTGCCAGCAGCTTGTGGGACTCTGGGGCCAACGTCCTGACTTTC
j_gene: TRBJ2-2; abundance: NA; v_gene: TRBV7-2; d_gene: NA; CDR3aa: CASSQTSTGELFF; CDR3nt: TGTGCCAGCAGCCAGACTAGTACCGGGGAGCTGTTTTTT
j_gene: TRBJ2-3; abundance: once; v_gene: TRBV10-2; d_gene: TRBD1; CDR3aa: CATSGQGAGDTQYF; CDR3nt: TGCGCCACCTCGGGACAGGGGGCTGGAGATACGCAGTATTTT
j_gene: TRBJ2-1; abundance: NA; v_gene: TRBV18; d_gene: NA; CDR3aa: CASSPYSPPGENEQFF; CDR3nt: TGTGCCAGCTCACCATACTCCCCGCCAGGGGAAAATGAGCAGTTCTTC
j_gene: TRBJ2-3; abundance: few; v_gene: TRBV19; d_gene: NA; CDR3aa: CASSIGLDTQYF; CDR3nt: TGTGCCAGTAGTATAGGGCTAGATACGCAGTATTTT
j_gene: TRBJ2-2; abundance: NA; v_gene: TRBV9; d_gene: NA; CDR3aa: CASSVAGGELFF; CDR3nt: TGTGCCAGCAGCGTAGCTGGCGGGGAGCTGTTTTTT
j_gene: TRBJ1-3; abundance: NA; v_gene: TRBV6-6; d_gene: TRBD1; CDR3aa: CASSQQGTGNTIYF; CDR3nt: TGTGCCAGCAGTCAACAGGGGACAGGAAACACCATATATTTT
j_gene: TRBJ1-5; abundance: NA; v_gene: TRBV2; d_gene: NA; CDR3aa: CASSGGFNQPQHF; CDR3nt: TGTGCCAGCAGTGGAGGCTTCAATCAGCCCCAGCATTTT
j_gene: TRBJ2-3; abundance: NA; v_gene: TRBV7-6; d_gene: NA; CDR3aa: CASSLRGVTDTQYF; CDR3nt: TGTGCCAGCAGCTTAAGAGGGGTCACAGATACGCAGTATTTT
j_gene: TRBJ2-2; abundance: NA; v_gene: TRBV30; d_gene: NA; CDR3aa: CAWSVSRTGELFF; CDR3nt: TGTGCCTGGAGTGTATCTCGAACCGGGGAGCTGTTTTTT
j_gene: TRBJ2-2; abundance: NA; v_gene: TRBV4-3; d_gene: NA; CDR3aa: CASTQEAGLVGELFF; CDR3nt: TGCGCCAGCACCCAGGAGGCGGGGTTGGTCGGGGAGCTGTTTTTT
j_gene: TRBJ2-6; abundance: NA; v_gene: TRBV5-1; d_gene: TRBD2; CDR3aa: CASSLEPAGGRPPGANVLTF; CDR3nt: TGCGCCAGCAGCTTGGAGCCAGCGGGGGGGAGGCCCCCTGGGGCCAACGTCCTGACTTTC
j_gene: TRBJ1-5; abundance: NA; v_gene: TRBV7-9; d_gene: NA; CDR3aa: CATSTGSNQPQHF; CDR3nt: TGTGCCACAAGTACAGGTAGCAATCAGCCCCAGCATTTT
j_gene: TRBJ2-1; abundance: once; v_gene: TRBV6-4; d_gene: TRBD2; CDR3aa: CASSVGLAGDEQFF; CDR3nt: TGTGCCAGCAGTGTTGGGCTAGCGGGGGATGAGCAGTTCTTC
j_gene: TRBJ2-3; abundance: NA; v_gene: TRBV5-5; d_gene: TRBD2; CDR3aa: CASVPIAGSPGDTQYF; CDR3nt: TGTGCCAGCGTACCGATAGCGGGCTCCCCGGGGGATACGCAGTATTTT
j_gene: TRBJ2-1; abundance: NA; v_gene: TRBV7-6; d_gene: TRBD2; CDR3aa: CASSLAPLAEYYNEQFF; CDR3nt: TGTGCCAGCAGCTTAGCGCCCCTAGCGGAGTACTACAATGAGCAGTTCTTC
j_gene: TRBJ2-1; abundance: few; v_gene: TRBV9; d_gene: NA; CDR3aa: CASSPPGGYYNEQFF; CDR3nt: TGTGCCAGCAGCCCACCCGGCGGATACTACAATGAGCAGTTCTTC
j_gene: TRBJ2-5; abundance: NA; v_gene: TRBV18; d_gene: NA; CDR3aa: CASSPRQSQETQYF; CDR3nt: TGTGCCAGCTCACCGAGGCAGTCCCAAGAGACCCAGTACTTC
j_gene: TRBJ2-1; abundance: once; v_gene: TRBV19; d_gene: NA; CDR3aa: CASSIGQGSGEQFF; CDR3nt: TGTGCCAGTAGTATAGGGCAGGGTTCGGGTGAGCAGTTCTTC
j_gene: TRBJ2-5; abundance: NA; v_gene: TRBV7-6; d_gene: NA; CDR3aa: CASSARWETQYF; CDR3nt: TGTGCCAGCAGCGCCAGGTGGGAGACCCAGTACTTC
j_gene: TRBJ2-2; abundance: NA; v_gene: TRBV5-1; d_gene: NA; CDR3aa: CASSLGYPNTGELFF; CDR3nt: TGCGCCAGCAGCTTGGGGTATCCGAACACCGGGGAGCTGTTTTTT
j_gene: TRBJ2-2; abundance: NA; v_gene: TRBV5-1; d_gene: NA; CDR3aa: CASSIGQTTGELFF; CDR3nt: TGCGCCAGCAGCATAGGACAGACCACCGGGGAGCTGTTTTTT
j_gene: TRBJ2-7; abundance: NA; v_gene: TRBV10-2; d_gene: TRBD2; CDR3aa: CASSDLIAGEYEQYF; CDR3nt: TGCGCCAGCAGTGACTTGATAGCGGGGGAGTACGAGCAGTACTTC
j_gene: TRBJ2-2; abundance: NA; v_gene: TRBV7-9; d_gene: NA; CDR3aa: CASSIRGMSNTGELFF; CDR3nt: TGTGCCAGCAGCATTAGGGGGATGAGCAACACCGGGGAGCTGTTTTTT
j_gene: TRBJ2-7; abundance: NA; v_gene: TRBV18; d_gene: NA; CDR3aa: CASSLERWPYEQYF; CDR3nt: TGTGCCAGCTCACTCGAGAGGTGGCCCTACGAGCAGTACTTC
j_gene: TRBJ1-6; abundance: NA; v_gene: TRBV2; d_gene: NA; CDR3aa: CASSQNYNSPLHF; CDR3nt: TGTGCCAGCAGTCAAAACTATAATTCACCCCTCCACTTT
j_gene: TRBJ1-2; abundance: NA; v_gene: TRBV5-8; d_gene: NA; CDR3aa: CASSFKSGYTF; CDR3nt: TGTGCCAGCAGCTTCAAATCGGGCTACACCTTC
j_gene: TRBJ1-1; abundance: NA; v_gene: TRBV5-5; d_gene: NA; CDR3aa: CASSLGLGAFF; CDR3nt: TGTGCCAGCAGCTTGGGGCTCGGAGCTTTCTTT
j_gene: TRBJ1-2; abundance: NA; v_gene: TRBV6-1; d_gene: NA; CDR3aa: CASTAVLGTYTF; CDR3nt: TGTGCCAGCACGGCGGTATTAGGTACCTACACCTTC
j_gene: TRBJ2-1; abundance: medium-sized; v_gene: TRBV19; d_gene: TRBD2; CDR3aa: CASSIGTGGNNEQFF; CDR3nt: TGTGCCAGTAGTATAGGGACGGGGGGTAACAATGAGCAGTTCTTC
j_gene: TRBJ2-5; abundance: NA; v_gene: TRBV5-1; d_gene: NA; CDR3aa: CASSYGSIQETQYF; CDR3nt: TGCGCCAGCAGCTACGGCAGCATACAAGAGACCCAGTACTTC
j_gene: TRBJ2-2; abundance: NA; v_gene: TRBV29-1; d_gene: NA; CDR3aa: CSVGGRPLTGELFF; CDR3nt: TGCAGCGTTGGGGGGAGGCCACTCACCGGGGAGCTGTTTTTT
j_gene: TRBJ2-5; abundance: NA; v_gene: TRBV19; d_gene: NA; CDR3aa: CASSIGLGRGETQYF; CDR3nt: TGTGCCAGTAGTATCGGACTTGGACGGGGGGAGACCCAGTACTTC
j_gene: TRBJ2-5; abundance: once; v_gene: TRBV19; d_gene: NA; CDR3aa: CASKMGGAGEQETQYF; CDR3nt: TGTGCCAGTAAGATGGGTGGGGCAGGGGAACAAGAGACCCAGTACTTC
j_gene: TRBJ2-7; abundance: NA; v_gene: TRBV19; d_gene: NA; CDR3aa: CASSNRASEQYF; CDR3nt: TGTGCCAGTAGTAACCGCGCCTCCGAGCAGTACTTC
j_gene: TRBJ2-1; abundance: NA; v_gene: TRBV19; d_gene: NA; CDR3aa: CASGGASYNEQFF; CDR3nt: TGTGCCAGTGGGGGGGCTTCCTACAATGAGCAGTTCTTC
j_gene: TRBJ2-5; abundance: NA; v_gene: TRBV5-1; d_gene: NA; CDR3aa: CASSLGGGVQETQYF; CDR3nt: TGCGCCAGCAGCTTGGGAGGGGGAGTCCAAGAGACCCAGTACTTC
j_gene: TRBJ1-3; abundance: once; v_gene: TRBV19; d_gene: TRBD1; CDR3aa: CASSTGTDGNTIYF; CDR3nt: TGTGCCAGTAGTACCGGGACAGACGGAAACACCATATATTTT
j_gene: TRBJ1-2; abundance: NA; v_gene: TRBV5-6; d_gene: NA; CDR3aa: CATGAKGFGYGYTF; CDR3nt: TGTGCCACCGGCGCGAAAGGGTTCGGGTATGGCTACACCTTC
j_gene: TRBJ2-6; abundance: NA; v_gene: TRBV11-2; d_gene: NA; CDR3aa: CASSLGSGHNSGANVLTF; CDR3nt: TGTGCCAGCAGCTTAGGTTCGGGACACAACTCTGGGGCCAACGTCCTGACTTTC
j_gene: TRBJ2-2; abundance: NA; v_gene: TRBV9; d_gene: NA; CDR3aa: CASSALSDTGELFF; CDR3nt: TGTGCCAGCAGCGCCCTCAGTGACACCGGGGAGCTGTTTTTT
j_gene: TRBJ1-3; abundance: NA; v_gene: TRBV5-6; d_gene: TRBD1; CDR3aa: CASSPPGTGAHTIYF; CDR3nt: TGTGCCAGCAGCCCCCCCGGGACAGGGGCTCACACCATATATTTT
j_gene: TRBJ2-1; abundance: NA; v_gene: TRBV7-2; d_gene: TRBD2; CDR3aa: CASSLGLAIHEQFF; CDR3nt: TGTGCCAGCAGCTTAGGACTAGCGATCCATGAGCAGTTCTTC
j_gene: TRBJ2-7; abundance: NA; v_gene: TRBV7-3; d_gene: NA; CDR3aa: CASSLTGGSEQYF; CDR3nt: TGTGCCAGCAGCTTAACTGGAGGGAGCGAGCAGTACTTC
j_gene: TRBJ2-1; abundance: NA; v_gene: TRBV11-1; d_gene: NA; CDR3aa: CASSLRGEQFF; CDR3nt: TGTGCCAGCAGCTTAAGAGGGGAGCAGTTCTTC
j_gene: TRBJ2-7; abundance: NA; v_gene: TRBV19; d_gene: NA; CDR3aa: CASSRVLVRGLEQYF; CDR3nt: TGTGCCAGTAGTCGCGTCTTGGTAAGGGGCCTCGAGCAGTACTTC
j_gene: TRBJ1-6; abundance: NA; v_gene: TRBV13; d_gene: NA; CDR3aa: CASSFRSPRSPLHF; CDR3nt: TGTGCCAGCAGCTTCAGGTCGCCACGGTCACCCCTCCACTTT